Following are 10 T cell receptor beta chains from one sample sequenced in a study of response to subunit inactivated influenza vaccine. TCRdb re-called the RT-PCR reads through MiXCR, storing one row per CDR3 protein. The repertoire holds 450,000 to 500,000 distinct CDR3 sequences, with approximately 10% as singletons. The sequencing here drew on PBMCs from blood, taken more than 35 days after vaccination. These receptors were collected from a man aged 50 to 59 who received an inactivated influenza vaccine.

This sequence joins TRBV20-1 and TRBJ2-1; 9 nucleotides agree with TRBD2. Germline lookup yields CDR1 DFQATT and CDR2 SNEGSKA (reference sequence). V was clipped by 5 bases and J by 7 bases; unmatched bases: 12. This CDR3 has 15 amino acids. This chain's CDR3 is CSAQMWREGLNEQFF. The DNA of the CDR3 is TGCAGTGCTCAGATGTGGCGGGAGGGCCTTAATGAGCAGTTCTTC.

The V call is TRBV12-3 or TRBV12-4, the J call TRBJ1-5, with TRBD1 as a possible D gene (5 bases). V gave up 2 bases and J gave up 10 bases, with 9 bases separating them. The CDR3 runs to 12 residues. CDR3 amino acids: CASSLSGGPQHF. In DNA form, the CDR3 reads TGTGCCAGCAGTTTATCCGGGGGACCCCAGCATTTT.

This clonotype was picked up a small number of times. V is TRBV20-1 and J is TRBJ2-3; possibly TRBD1 or TRBD2 for D (6 bases each). The CDR3 sequence is 14 residues long. The ends were cut back, 3 bases at V and 4 bases at J, with 14 bases in the middle. The germline V gene encodes CDR1 DFQATT and CDR2 SNEGSKA (reference sequence). In DNA form, the CDR3 reads TGCAGTGCTAGCGGGGGCCGAGACGCAGATACGCAGTATTTT. Amino acid sequence: CSASGGRDADTQYF.

The V and J genes are TRBV5-6 and TRBJ2-7; tentative D call: TRBD2 (6 bases). V gave up 4 bases and J gave up 1 base, with 9 bases separating them. CDR1 and CDR2 (germline): SGHDT, YYEEEE. The CDR3 loop spans 13 amino acids. CDR3 in DNA: TGTGCCAGCAGCCGGGACTTATCCTACGAGCAGTACTTC. Translated, it gives CASSRDLSYEQYF. Based on the CDR3 plus reference TRBV5-6 and TRBJ2-7, the full variable domain is DAGVTQSPTHLIKTRGQQVTLRCSPKSGHDTVSWYQQALGQGPQFIFQYYEEEERQRGNFPDRFSGHQFPNYSSELNVNALLLGDSALYLCASSRDLSYEQYFGPGTRLTVT.

This clonotype was recorded at least ten times. V and J are TRBV4-3 and TRBJ2-7; maybe TRBD1 (7 bases). This CDR3 has 15 residues. The V gene lost 3 bases and the J gene lost 0 bases, with 12 bases spanning the gap. Germline V lookup: CDR1 LGHNA, CDR2 YSLEER. CDR3 in DNA: TGCGCCAGCAGCCAGCAGGGGGGAGCCTCCTACGAGCAGTACTTC. Its protein product is CASSQQGGASYEQYF.

V usage is TRBV7-2 and J usage is TRBJ2-7; 8 nucleotides agree with TRBD1. The CDR3 loop spans 14 amino acids. Trimming took 4 bases from V and 5 from J; bases not matched to a gene: 7. Germline lookup yields CDR1 SGHTA and CDR2 FQGNSA. CDR3 loop: CASSSQGAFNEQYF. CDR3 DNA: TGTGCCAGCAGCTCTCAGGGGGCGTTCAACGAGCAGTACTTC. The full variable domain, completed using reference TRBV7-2 and TRBJ2-7, is GAGVSQSPSNKVTEKGKDVELRCDPISGHTALYWYRQSLGQGLEFLIYFQGNSAPDKSGLPSDRFSAERTGGSVSTLTIQRTQQEDSAVYLCASSSQGAFNEQYFGPGTRLTVT.

For the CDR3, the DNA is TGCAGTGCTAGAAATCGAAGGCGGGAGGTCGACTACGAGCAGTACTTC. This gives the protein CSARNRRREVDYEQYF. The V and J genes are TRBV20-1 and TRBJ2-7; 8 bases are a match to TRBD2. This CDR3 has 16 amino acids. J was trimmed by 3 bases and V by 2 bases; bases with no gene match: 12. Germline CDR1 reads DFQATT; CDR2 reads SNEGSKA (reference sequence).

The CDR3 reads CASSSPRDPHYEQYF. CDR3 DNA sequence: TGTGCCAGCAGTTCCCCCCGGGACCCTCACTACGAGCAGTACTTC. V gene TRBV6-5 combines with J gene TRBJ2-7; either TRBD1 or TRBD2 may supply D (5 bases each). CDR3 length equals 15 residues. The V end lost 4 bases, the J end lost 3 bases, and 16 bases lay between the germline ends. The germline CDR1 and CDR2 sequences are MNHEY and SVGAGI.

This clonotype was seen a few times. The chain employs TRBV4-3 and TRBJ2-7; 9 nucleotides align to TRBD1. CDR3 length: 17 residues. The germline gives CDR1 LGHNA, CDR2 YSLEER. V lost 0 bases and J lost 3; bases outside the gene matches: 9. CDR3 in DNA: TGCGCCAGCAGCCAAGATATTTTGGGACAGGGATTCTACGAGCAGTACTTC. This codes for CASSQDILGQGFYEQYF.

This clonotype was counted a few times. The J gene is TRBJ1-2, the V gene TRBV4-2; TRBD1 aligns across 8 bases. The CDR3 extends over 16 amino acids. Germline lookup yields CDR1 LGHNA and CDR2 YNFKEQ. J gave up 6 bases and V 4 bases, and 13 bases lay outside the gene matches. CDR3 in amino acids: CASSPGQVEVSHGYTF. CDR3 nucleotide sequence: TGTGCCAGCAGCCCGGGACAGGTGGAAGTCTCCCATGGCTACACCTTC.